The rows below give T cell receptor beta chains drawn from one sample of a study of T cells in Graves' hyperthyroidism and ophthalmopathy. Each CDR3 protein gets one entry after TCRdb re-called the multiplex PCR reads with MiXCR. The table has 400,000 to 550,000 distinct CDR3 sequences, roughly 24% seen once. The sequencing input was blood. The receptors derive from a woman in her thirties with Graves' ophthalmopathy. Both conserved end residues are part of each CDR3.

CDR3aa: CASSQDPDMGRETQYF
v_gene: TRBV3-1

CDR3aa: CASTPARSRETQYF
v_gene: TRBV12-3/TRBV12-4

CDR3aa: CASSQEATGAETQYF
v_gene: TRBV14

CDR3aa: CASSLGDVNIQYF
v_gene: TRBV5-1

CDR3aa: CASSLRGLLPEAFF
v_gene: TRBV12-3/TRBV12-4

CDR3aa: CASRSVQGLQETQYF
v_gene: TRBV28

CDR3aa: CASSYASGNTYEQYF
v_gene: TRBV6-2/TRBV6-3

CDR3aa: CASSLGLGAQETQYF
v_gene: TRBV7-9

CDR3aa: CASSWRQGGIYEQYF
v_gene: TRBV13

CDR3aa: CASSLVPGRRTTNTEAFF
v_gene: TRBV19

CDR3aa: CAWSAGYRGEQYF
v_gene: TRBV30

CDR3aa: CATSRVDYGELFF
v_gene: TRBV15

CDR3aa: CASSLRTDRGRLNTGELFF
v_gene: TRBV27

CDR3aa: CASSTTRGGASGNTIYF
v_gene: TRBV13

CDR3aa: CASTTGTSGRETQYF
v_gene: TRBV12-3/TRBV12-4

CDR3aa: CASSERSGSNTEAFF
v_gene: TRBV6-1

CDR3aa: CASSSRGNRAGNTIYF
v_gene: TRBV28

CDR3aa: CASGGNQPQHF
v_gene: TRBV27

CDR3aa: CSANRASYEQYF
v_gene: TRBV20-1

CDR3aa: CASSRAGGNTEAFF
v_gene: TRBV7-3

CDR3aa: CSVESVWGISGYTF
v_gene: TRBV29-1

CDR3aa: CATKPRTSGLETQYF
v_gene: TRBV2

CDR3aa: CASISWFSQAGELFF
v_gene: TRBV12-3/TRBV12-4

CDR3aa: CASSSLRGRTSGSYEQYF
v_gene: TRBV7-8

CDR3aa: CASSPRRGTHLDTEAFF
v_gene: TRBV18

CDR3aa: CASSFGAGTNYGYTF
v_gene: TRBV7-2

CDR3aa: CASSVVAGGRIDTGELFF
v_gene: TRBV9

CDR3aa: CASSLSDGPYEQYF
v_gene: TRBV5-1

CDR3aa: CASSFLSGGVYEQYF
v_gene: TRBV6-5

CDR3aa: CASSSPQGGPHYEQYF
v_gene: TRBV6-2/TRBV6-3

CDR3aa: CASRPGTGGGEQYF
v_gene: TRBV28

CDR3aa: CAWSVQNEQYF
v_gene: TRBV30

CDR3aa: CASSLGGQGNSPLHF
v_gene: TRBV5-1

CDR3aa: CAWTDVGPAYGYTF
v_gene: TRBV30

CDR3aa: CASRLTGNSPLHF
v_gene: TRBV6-1

CDR3aa: CASSSPGFRGNTEAFF
v_gene: TRBV7-4

CDR3aa: CASSSPGTYIDTF
v_gene: TRBV5-4

CDR3aa: CASSMRWTGKRRSNTGELFF
v_gene: TRBV19

CDR3aa: CASSQDSPGIYGYTF
v_gene: TRBV4-3

CDR3aa: CASSPVPGGITEAFF
v_gene: TRBV18

CDR3aa: CASSQGADQPQHF
v_gene: TRBV12-3/TRBV12-4

CDR3aa: CASSGGLAGEAFF
v_gene: TRBV5-1

CDR3aa: CASSVTIAGWGEQYF
v_gene: TRBV6-2/TRBV6-3

CDR3aa: CATQLLLDTEAFF
v_gene: TRBV6-5

CDR3aa: CATSDGTGQNTEAFF
v_gene: TRBV24-1

CDR3aa: CSGSPQDYGYTF
v_gene: TRBV20-1

CDR3aa: CASSIGRFNYGYTF
v_gene: TRBV19

CDR3aa: CASSTRQGKNIQYF
v_gene: TRBV7-8

CDR3aa: CASSSPRTQETQYF
v_gene: TRBV28

CDR3aa: CASRDRGVNQPQHF
v_gene: TRBV2

CDR3aa: CASSLEGNIQYF
v_gene: TRBV5-1

CDR3aa: CASSTDSPNQPQHF
v_gene: TRBV6-5